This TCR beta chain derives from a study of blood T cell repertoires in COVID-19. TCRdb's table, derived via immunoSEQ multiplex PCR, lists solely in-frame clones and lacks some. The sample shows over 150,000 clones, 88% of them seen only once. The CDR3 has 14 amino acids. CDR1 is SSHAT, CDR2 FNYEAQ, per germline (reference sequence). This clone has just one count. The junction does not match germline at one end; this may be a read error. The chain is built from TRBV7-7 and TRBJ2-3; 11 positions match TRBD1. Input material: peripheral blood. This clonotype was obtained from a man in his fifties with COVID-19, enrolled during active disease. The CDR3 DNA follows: TGTGCTAGCAGCCCTGGGACAGGGGGAGATACGCAGTATTTT. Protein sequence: CASSPGTGGDTQYF.